These T cell receptor beta chains were read from a single sample in a study of cytomegalovirus exposure and HLA in healthy donors. Measured with immunoSEQ multiplex PCR; TCRdb has only the in-frame clones, and not every one. Of over 65,000 clones listed, approximately 78% are singletons. The sample taken for sequencing was PBMCs. The origin of the receptors is a man aged 35 to 55 in good health and CMV-seronegative. Both conserved end residues are trimmed from each CDR3.

ASSESPGGEQY,TRBV9,TRBJ2-7
ASQIERSGNTIY,TRBV2,TRBJ1-3
ASGLGDSSNQPQH,TRBV12-5,TRBJ1-5
ASSLGLDGRTDTQY,TRBV7-3,TRBJ2-3
ASSWGVNTEAF,TRBV14,TRBJ1-1
ATVPFGRETQY,TRBV2,TRBJ2-5
ASSGRDYEQY,TRBV19,.
ASSVAQDRAYEQY,TRBV9,TRBJ2-7
ASSEGLWRGTGEDEQF,TRBV6-1,TRBJ2-1
ASTLGRGTEAF,TRBV19,TRBJ1-1